A selection of T cell receptor beta chains follows, all from one sample in a study of blood T cell repertoires in COVID-19. The data were produced by immunoSEQ multiplex PCR, yet TCRdb's version contains in-frame clones alone and is incomplete. The sample contains over 95,000 clones, approximately 90% of which appear only once. Sequenced sample: peripheral blood. The receptors come from a woman in her 50s with acute or convalescent COVID-19. The CDR3 runs from the conserved cysteine through the conserved F or W. The D gene is left open where the match is weak. A row's size may be missing; if present it is once, few, many or a size class.

TRBJ1-2 | - | TRBV19 | - | TGTGCCAGTAGTATCGGACAGCTAAGTGGCTACACCTTC | CASSIGQLSGYTF
TRBJ1-5 | once | TRBV9 | TRBD1 | TGTGCCAGCAGCGCGGGACAGGGGCATCAGCCCCAGCATTTT | CASSAGQGHQPQHF
TRBJ2-3 | - | TRBV6-4 | TRBD1 | TGTGCCAGCAGTGACTCAGGGGGCGCAGATACGCAGTATTTT | CASSDSGGADTQYF
TRBJ2-5 | - | TRBV6-1 | - | TGTGCCAGCAGTGAACGAGGTGCGGGAAGGCAAGAGACCCAGTACTTC | CASSERGAGRQETQYF
TRBJ1-1 | - | TRBV27 | TRBD1 | TGTGCCAGCAGTTCCGGCCGGACAGGTGAAGCTTTCTTT | CASSSGRTGEAFF
TRBJ2-3 | - | TRBV3-1/TRBV3-2 | - | TGTGCCAGCAGCCAAGATGGAGCCCCACTAAGCGGAAGGGTCACAGATACGCAGTATTTT | CASSQDGAPLSGRVTDTQYF
TRBJ1-1 | - | TRBV18 | - | TGTGCCAGCTCACCACCGCGGGGGTTGACCACTGAAGCTTTCTTT | CASSPPRGLTTEAFF
TRBJ1-2 | - | TRBV5-1 | - | TGCGCCAGCAGCCCGGACACCGAAGTTTATGGCTACACCTTC | CASSPDTEVYGYTF
TRBJ2-1 | - | TRBV6-5 | TRBD2 | TGTGCCAGCAGTTTGAGCGGGACCTACAATGAGCAGTTCTTC | CASSLSGTYNEQFF
TRBJ2-5 | once | TRBV10-3 | TRBD1 | TGTGCCATCGGAGTCGGGGACAGGGGGCGGGAGACCCAGTACTTC | CAIGVGDRGRETQYF
TRBJ1-2 | - | TRBV14 | - | TGTGCCAGCAGCCGAAGCAGGGTTGGGTATGGCTACACCTTC | CASSRSRVGYGYTF
TRBJ1-2 | few | TRBV7-9 | - | TGTGCCAGCATAAAGTTAGGTAGCCATGGCTACACCTTC | CASIKLGSHGYTF
TRBJ1-2 | - | TRBV7-2 | - | TGTGCCAGCAGCTTAGGGGGCCCAAGCGGGAGATTCTCCTATGGCTACACCTTC | CASSLGGPSGRFSYGYTF
TRBJ2-1 | once | TRBV28 | - | TGTGCCAGCAGCCGGTTATCAGGGATCCTCTACAATGAGCAGTTCTTC | CASSRLSGILYNEQFF
TRBJ1-1 | - | TRBV6-5 | - | TGTGCCAGCAGTTTGGCGAACACTGAAGCTTTCTTT | CASSLANTEAFF
TRBJ2-1 | - | TRBV6-5 | - | TGTGCCAGCAGTTACTCTTCGGGGGAGTTTTACAATGAGCAGTTCTTC | CASSYSSGEFYNEQFF
TRBJ1-1 | - | TRBV30 | - | TGTGCCTGGAGTGCCCTCAACCCGGGGTTGGGAACTGAAGCTTTCTTT | CAWSALNPGLGTEAFF